This entry lists 10 T cell receptor beta chains sequenced from one sample in a study of blood T cell repertoires in COVID-19. Produced via immunoSEQ multiplex PCR; TCRdb's table is partial and in-frame only. The table includes approximately 300,000 clones, 70% to 90% detected once. Sequencing was performed on peripheral blood. These receptors all come from a woman aged 45-59 years with active or convalescent COVID-19.

V is TRBV14 and J is TRBJ1-2, with 7 bases lining up with TRBD1. J was trimmed by 7 bases and V by 4 bases; bases with no gene match: 12. The CDR3 is 15 amino acids. Germline CDR1 reads SGHDN; CDR2 reads FVKESK. The CDR3 nucleotides read TGTGCCAGCAGCCCGGTGACAGGGTTTAATGCTGGCTACACCTTC. Its translation is CASSPVTGFNAGYTF.

This chain connects TRBV29-1 to TRBJ1-3; D is unclear. With 6 bases removed from V and 4 bases from J, the gap between germline ends came to 13 bases. CDR1 is SQVTM, CDR2 ANQGSEA, per germline. CDR3 size: 13 residues. Here the CDR3 reads CSVVQRLGNTIYF. The CDR3 DNA reads TGCAGCGTCGTTCAGAGGCTCGGAAACACCATATATTTT.

This sequence joins TRBV4-3 and TRBJ2-7; TRBD1 might be the D (6 bases). V gave up 4 bases and J gave up 2 bases, with 15 bases separating them. CDR3 length equals 15 residues. Germline V CDR1 and CDR2: LGHNA, YSLEER. The CDR3: CASSLSRGITYEQYF. DNA for the CDR3: TGCGCCAGCAGCCTCTCAAGGGGGATCACCTACGAGCAGTACTTC.

The chain has TRBV28 and TRBJ2-6, with 14 bases identical to TRBD2. V was clipped by 5 bases and J by 2 bases; unmatched bases: 11. The germline CDR1 and CDR2 sequences are MDHEN and SYDVKM. CDR3 size: 20 residues. The CDR3 here is CASSLRGGLAGAPGANVLTF. The CDR3 DNA sequence: TGTGCCAGCAGTCTAAGGGGGGGACTAGCGGGAGCCCCTGGGGCCAACGTCCTGACTTTC.

This clone is a singleton in its sample. The chain uses TRBV11-2 and TRBJ2-1; TRBD2 matches at 9 bases. V shed 4 bases, J shed 7 bases, and the junction held 17 bases outside the gene matches. Germline V lookup: CDR1 SGHAT, CDR2 FQNNGV. CDR3 length equals 18 residues. CDR3 coding DNA: TGTGCCAGCAGCTCAACCCGCTATATTGCGGGGGGGGGTAATGAGCAGTTCTTC. It codes for CASSSTRYIAGGGNEQFF.

The V and J genes are TRBV4-2 and TRBJ1-1, with D unclear. Germline V gives CDR1 LGHNA, CDR2 YNFKEQ. The ends were cut back, 0 bases at V and 3 bases at J, with 8 bases in the middle. This CDR3 has 14 residues. In nucleotides, the CDR3 is TGTGCCAGCAGCCAAGATGCACTCTACACTGAAGCTTTCTTT. It translates to CASSQDALYTEAFF.

The chain recombines TRBV2 with TRBJ1-5, with a weak D call TRBD1 (6 bases). Deletions cut 9 bases from V and 1 base from J, with 10 bases between. The germline gives CDR1 SNHLY, CDR2 FYNNEI. This CDR3 comprises 13 residues. The DNA for the CDR3 is TGTGCCAGTAGACAGGAAAGCAATCAGCCCCAGCATTTT. Its protein product is CASRQESNQPQHF.

V is TRBV6-5 and J is TRBJ2-7; D possibly corresponds to TRBD2 (5 bases). From germline, CDR1 is MNHEY and CDR2 SVGAGI. Trimming left V 5 bases short and J 0 bases short, with 8 bases between. This CDR3 has 13 amino acids. The CDR3 region has the DNA TGTGCCAGCAGTAGGAGGAGCTCCTACGAGCAGTACTTC. This translates into CASSRRSSYEQYF.

This chain connects TRBV5-1 to TRBJ2-5; tentative D call: TRBD2 (5 bases). The CDR3 is 15 amino acids. The germline gives CDR1 SGHRS, CDR2 YFSETQ. The V end lost 6 bases, the J end lost 2 bases, and 17 bases lay between the germline ends. CDR3 in DNA: TGCGCCAGCAACCTCGCTCGGGGTCCTCAAGAGACCCAGTACTTC. This translates into CASNLARGPQETQYF.

The sample holds one count of this clone. V gene TRBV30 combines with J gene TRBJ1-1; D is ambiguous. CDR1 is GTSNPN, CDR2 SVGIG, per germline (reference sequence). Between the trimmed V and J ends, which lost 5 bases and 1 base, there was a span of 17 bases. CDR3 length equals 15 residues. DNA of the CDR3: TGTGCCTGGGGTTCGGCGGGAGAGAAGAACACTGAAGCTTTCTTT. It translates to CAWGSAGEKNTEAFF.